Sequencing of this TCR beta chain was carried out in a study of shared clonotypes between healthy human individuals. Some 30,000 T cell genomes (approximately 0.2 ug DNA) went into each sorted-subset replicate. Produced via immunoSEQ multiplex PCR; TCRdb's table is partial and in-frame only. The sample shows approximately 180,000 clones, approximately 92% of them seen only once. Sequences were obtained from naive CD4+ T cells sorted from blood. Specified subset: CD45RA+ positively selected. This clonotype was obtained from a woman in her twenties or thirties in good health.

The CDR3, as DNA: TGTGCCAGCAGCTTAGCTCTGGATACTAGCGGCCGGTACAATGAGCAGTTCTTC. Translated, it gives CASSLALDTSGRYNEQFF. The rearrangement uses TRBV7-2 and TRBJ2-1; 8 nucleotides line up with TRBD2. Losses at the gene ends were 0 bases for V and 4 bases for J; bases not matched to a gene: 11. The CDR3 is made up of 18 amino acids. Germline CDR1 is SGHTA and CDR2 is FQGNSA.